The 5 T cell receptor beta chains below were found in one sample sequenced in a study of cytotoxic CD8 clonotypes in ibrutinib-treated CLL. The table came from immunoSEQ multiplex PCR; TCRdb's copy has only in-frame clones and leaves some out. Here the sample spans roughly 51,000 clones, about half being singletons. Here the sequenced sample was PBMCs, taken after 12 months of ibrutinib treatment. All receptors derive from a human donor with chronic lymphocytic leukemia.

This chain uses TRBV15 with TRBJ1-5, with D tentatively TRBD1 (5 bases). The V gene lost 3 bases and the J gene lost 0 bases, with 9 bases spanning the gap. The CDR3 has 15 amino acids. Per germline, CDR1 LNHNV and CDR2 YYDKDF (reference sequence). The CDR3: CATSRRGDSNQPQHF. For the CDR3, the DNA is TGTGCCACCAGCAGGAGAGGGGATAGCAATCAGCCCCAGCATTTT.

The chain combines TRBV5-4 with TRBJ2-3; the D call may be TRBD1 or TRBD2 (5 bases each). The CDR3 is made up of 15 amino acids. Trimming took off 4 bases at V and 1 base at J, with 13 bases between the two ends. CDR1 is SGHNT, CDR2 YYREEE, per germline (reference sequence). DNA of the CDR3: TGTGCCAGCAGCGACCCCGGGACGGGCACAGATACGCAGTATTTT. The encoded protein is CASSDPGTGTDTQYF.

This clone was detected only a few times. The rearrangement uses TRBV25-1 and TRBJ2-7, with D unresolved. The CDR3 sequence is 14 residues long. Germline V gene lookup returns CDR1 MGHDK and CDR2 SYGVNS. The V end was cut by 1 base, the J end by 3 bases, with 10 bases between. The CDR3 DNA follows: TGTGCCAGCAGTGAATTCAGGCAGAACTACGAGCAGTACTTC. As protein: CASSEFRQNYEQYF.

This clone was counted once. The V and J genes are TRBV9 and TRBJ2-5, with 8 bases matching TRBD1. The J segment lost 2 bases and the V segment lost 3 bases, leaving 3 bases of the junction unmatched. The germline gives CDR1 SGDLS, CDR2 YYNGEE. CDR3 length: 14 amino acids. The CDR3 DNA follows: TGTGCCAGCAGCGCTGGACAGGGACAAGAGACCCAGTACTTC. Translated, it gives CASSAGQGQETQYF.

This clone was recorded once. The chain recombines TRBV4-1 with TRBJ2-7; 9 bases agree with TRBD2. V lost 3 bases to trimming and J lost 6 bases; unmatched junction nucleotides: 15. CDR1 is MGHRA, CDR2 YSYEKL, per germline. CDR3 size: 17 residues. The CDR3 coding sequence is TGCGCCAGCAGCCAGGTTCAAAGGGGCGGGAGGGCCGGCGAGCAGTACTTC. It translates to CASSQVQRGGRAGEQYF.